This passage covers 9 T cell receptor beta chains from one sample sequenced in a study of PD-1 blockade in classical Hodgkin lymphoma. TCRdb's table, derived via immunoSEQ multiplex PCR, lists solely in-frame clones and lacks some. The sample lists 40,000 to 45,000 clones, roughly 78% seen once, with around 15% in the top ten. Every patient had relapsed following autologous stem cell transplantation, and cohorts differed in brentuximab vedotin exposure. This specimen was peripheral blood mononuclear cells (PBMCs), taken at baseline. The receptors were sampled from a human donor with classical Hodgkin lymphoma.

The chain uses TRBV2 and TRBJ2-7; D is uncertain. Germline V gene sequence: CDR1 SNHLY, CDR2 FYNNEI. Trimming shortened V by 6 bases and J by 0 bases, and 9 bases separated the two germline ends. There are 13 residues in the CDR3. The CDR3 DNA follows: TGTGCCAGCAGCCTGACACCCTCCTACGAGCAGTACTTC. Amino acids: CASSLTPSYEQYF.

The chain uses TRBV27 and TRBJ1-2, with a tentative D call TRBD1 (5 bases). CDR3 size: 13 residues. Trimming cost V 5 bases and J 2 bases, with 9 bases left between them. Germline lookup yields CDR1 MNHEY and CDR2 SMNVEV (reference sequence). The CDR3 DNA reads TGTGCCAGCAGTCCGGGACCGAACTATGGCTACACCTTC. Amino acid sequence: CASSPGPNYGYTF.

The rearrangement uses TRBV6-6 and TRBJ1-2; D might be TRBD1 (6 bases). The CDR3 sequence is 13 residues long. CDR1 and CDR2 from the germline V gene are MNHNY and SVGAGI (reference sequence). Trimming took 3 bases from V and 6 from J, leaving 11 bases between them. The CDR3 here is CASSYQGFNGYTF. As DNA, the CDR3 is TGTGCCAGCAGTTATCAGGGGTTCAATGGCTACACCTTC.

The V gene is TRBV7-3, the J gene TRBJ1-6, with 9 nucleotides matching TRBD1. The CDR3 has 15 amino acids. CDR1 is SGHTA, CDR2 FQGTGA, per germline. V was clipped by 1 base and J by 9 bases; unmatched bases: 4. The CDR3 loop is CASSLKGTGRSPLHF. Written as DNA, the CDR3 is TGTGCCAGCAGCTTAAAAGGGACAGGGCGTTCACCCCTCCACTTT.

The CDR3 nucleotides are TGTGCCAGCAGCTTGGTCGGGGAGGGGAGGGGCACTGAAGCTTTCTTT. As protein: CASSLVGEGRGTEAFF. The rearrangement uses TRBV5-4 and TRBJ1-1; a weak D match, TRBD1 (5 bases). The CDR3 contains 16 residues. CDR1 is SGHNT and CDR2 is YYREEE in the germline V gene (reference sequence). Trimming shortened V by 0 bases and J by 4 bases, and 16 bases separated the two germline ends.

This chain joins TRBV10-3 and TRBJ2-3, with 9 bases aligning to TRBD1. CDR1 is ENHRY and CDR2 is SYGVKD in the germline V gene. The CDR3 is 14 residues long. V was pared by 5 bases and J by 3 bases, with 3 bases of the junction left unmatched. The DNA for the CDR3 is TGTGCCATCAGTTTCGGACAGGGGACAGATACGCAGTATTTT. Its protein is CAISFGQGTDTQYF.

The chain uses TRBV5-1 and TRBJ1-4; D remains unclear. V lost 0 bases to trimming and J lost 0 bases, with 6 bases between them. This CDR3 region has 15 residues. CDR1 and CDR2 from the germline V gene are SGHRS and YFSETQ. The CDR3 loop is CASSLVGTTNEKLFF. CDR3 nucleotide sequence: TGCGCCAGCAGCTTGGTTGGCACAACTAATGAAAAACTGTTTTTT. Based on the CDR3 plus reference TRBV5-1 and TRBJ1-4, the full variable domain is KAGVTQTPRYLIKTRGQQVTLSCSPISGHRSVSWYQQTPGQGLQFLFEYFSETQRNKGNFPGRFSGRQFSNSRSEMNVSTLELGDSALYLCASSLVGTTNEKLFFGSGTQLSVL.

The gene calls are TRBV5-4 and TRBJ2-3; a possible D gene is TRBD2 (6 bases). CDR1 is SGHNT, CDR2 YYREEE, per germline (reference sequence). Between the trimmed V and J ends, which lost 4 bases and 0 bases, there was a span of 15 bases. The CDR3 is 16 residues long. CDR3 region: CASSQPRDSSTDTQYF. CDR3 DNA: TGTGCCAGCAGCCAACCTCGGGACTCTAGCACAGATACGCAGTATTTT. Supplemented by reference TRBV5-4 and TRBJ2-3, the full variable domain reads ETGVTQSPTHLIKTRGQQVTLRCSSQSGHNTVSWYQQALGQGPQFIFQYYREEENGRGNFPPRFSGLQFPNYSSELNVNALELDDSALYLCASSQPRDSSTDTQYFGPGTRLTVL.

The chain recombines TRBV7-2 with TRBJ1-4; D perhaps matches TRBD1 (6 bases). This CDR3 has 16 residues. V shed 8 bases and J shed 0 bases, with 16 bases lying between them. The germline V gene encodes CDR1 SGHTA and CDR2 FQGNSA. The CDR3 bases are TGTGCCAGCGGGCAGGGGCCCGACTCAACTAATGAAAAACTGTTTTTT. Protein sequence: CASGQGPDSTNEKLFF.